A selection of T cell receptor beta chains follows, all from one sample in a study of cytomegalovirus exposure and HLA in healthy donors. TCRdb keeps only in-frame clones here, not all; method: immunoSEQ multiplex PCR. The data contain 30,000 to 45,000 clones, 70% to 90% of them singletons. Sample: PBMCs. The receptors here all came from a woman in her forties in good health and CMV-seropositive. The CDR3 runs from the conserved cysteine through the conserved F or W. Each record gives: V gene, J gene, D gene, clone size, CDR3 protein, CDR3 DNA. D genes are given only for firm matches. Part of the rows lack a size; the others show once, few, many or a class for expanded clones.

TRBV7-9	TRBJ2-4	-	-	CASSLALGVAKNIQYF	TGTGCCAGCAGCTTAGCCCTCGGTGTAGCCAAAAACATTCAGTACTTC
TRBV28	TRBJ1-2	-	-	CASRSGFNYGYTF	TGTGCCAGCAGGTCAGGGTTTAACTATGGCTACACCTTC
TRBV6-9	TRBJ2-5	TRBD2	-	CASSYSRGGGGETQYF	TGTGCCAGCAGTTATTCGCGGGGCGGGGGGGGAGAGACCCAGTACTTC
TRBV7-9	TRBJ2-1	-	-	CASSLALGGHNEQFF	TGTGCCAGCAGCTTAGCCCTCGGGGGGCACAATGAGCAGTTCTTC
TRBV18	TRBJ1-3	-	-	CASSPQGISGNTIYF	TGTGCCAGCTCACCCCAGGGTATATCTGGAAACACCATATATTTT
TRBV6-5	TRBJ2-7	-	-	CATPGGGAQNDLVF	TGTGCCACCCCGGGTGGTGGGGCGCAAAATGATTTAGTTTTC
TRBV7-9	TRBJ2-3	-	-	CASSLEGGVRDTQYF	TGTGCCAGCAGCTTAGAAGGGGGTGTACGAGATACGCAGTATTTT
TRBV5-5	TRBJ1-3	TRBD1	-	CASSTQGAGNTIYF	TGTGCCAGCAGCACACAGGGGGCTGGCAACACCATATATTTT
TRBV11-2	TRBJ1-2	TRBD1	once	CASSLDRGRGYTF	TGTGCCAGCAGCCTTGACAGGGGGCGTGGCTACACCTTC
TRBV27	TRBJ1-1	-	once	CASNEYMTEAFF	TGTGCCAGCAACGAATACATGACTGAAGCTTTCTTT
TRBV7-2	TRBJ1-2	-	-	CASSARGHAYGYTF	TGTGCCAGCAGCGCAAGGGGTCATGCCTATGGCTACACCTTC
TRBV7-2	TRBJ1-1	-	-	CASSPRGGQAFF	TGTGCCAGCAGCCCCAGGGGCGGACAAGCTTTCTTT
TRBV6-6	TRBJ1-5	TRBD1	-	CASSWDRGQPQHF	TGTGCCAGCAGTTGGGACAGGGGGCAGCCCCAGCATTTT
TRBV13	TRBJ2-1	TRBD2	-	CASSTGTSGGDSKNEQFF	TGTGCCAGCAGTACCGGGACTAGCGGGGGGGATTCTAAAAATGAGCAGTTCTTC
TRBV7-2	TRBJ2-5	TRBD1	-	CASSPDRGGEAQYF	TGTGCCAGCAGCCCCGACAGGGGGGGGGAGGCCCAGTACTTC
TRBV6-5	TRBJ2-3	TRBD1	few	CASSYRGGPADTQYF	TGTGCCAGCAGTTATCGAGGGGGCCCCGCGGATACGCAGTATTTT
TRBV7-7	TRBJ2-2	TRBD1	-	CASSPYRGDTGELFF	TGTGCCAGCAGCCCATACAGGGGTGATACCGGGGAGCTGTTTTTT
TRBV6-4	TRBJ2-2	TRBD2	medium-sized	CASSASSGGTGELFF	TGTGCCAGCAGTGCCTCCAGCGGGGGGACCGGGGAGCTGTTTTTT
TRBV18	TRBJ2-7	TRBD1	-	CASSLRDRGYEQYF	TGTGCCAGCTCACTCCGGGACAGGGGTTACGAGCAGTACTTC
TRBV12-5	TRBJ2-1	-	once	CASGTFSYNEQFF	TGTGCCTCCGGGACTTTCTCCTACAATGAGCAGTTCTTC
TRBV28	TRBJ2-7	TRBD1	-	CASSLTGAYEQYF	TGTGCCAGCAGTTTGACAGGGGCATACGAGCAGTACTTC
TRBV7-2	TRBJ1-2	-	-	CASTSSRRDGYTF	TGTGCCAGCACCAGTAGCAGGAGGGATGGCTACACCTTC
TRBV11-2	TRBJ2-3	-	once	CASSLGTPLTDTQYF	TGTGCCAGCAGCTTGGGGACTCCACTCACAGATACGCAGTATTTT
TRBV7-2	TRBJ2-7	TRBD2	-	CASSLEERGLQYF	TGTGCCAGCAGCTTAGAGGAGCGGGGCTTGCAGTACTTC
TRBV7-2	TRBJ1-3	TRBD1	-	CASSLGPGQGMTIYF	TGTGCCAGCAGCTTAGGGCCGGGACAGGGGATGACCATATATTTT
TRBV5-6	TRBJ1-2	-	once	CASSRAGRGRGYTF	TGTGCCAGCAGCCGCGCCGGGAGGGGTCGCGGCTACACCTTC
TRBV5-1	TRBJ2-1	TRBD2	-	CASSIRAGTYNEQFF	TGCGCCAGCAGCATTCGAGCGGGGACCTACAATGAGCAGTTCTTC
TRBV2	TRBJ1-1	-	-	CASSDQGNTEAFF	TGTGCCAGCTCTGACCAGGGGAACACTGAAGCTTTCTTT
TRBV2	TRBJ2-1	TRBD1	-	CASSSDRENEQFF	TGTGCCAGCAGTTCCGACAGGGAGAATGAGCAGTTCTTC
TRBV7-9	TRBJ2-7	TRBD1	-	CASTHFDRVYEQYF	TGTGCCAGCACTCATTTTGACAGGGTATACGAGCAGTACTTC
TRBV10-2	TRBJ1-5	TRBD1	once	CASSGGGSYPNQPQHF	TGCGCCAGCAGTGGAGGGGGCTCTTATCCGAATCAGCCCCAGCATTTT
TRBV6-6	TRBJ1-1	TRBD1	-	CASSSSGQGKPFF	TGTGCCAGCAGTTCCTCGGGACAGGGAAAACCTTTCTTT
TRBV29-1	TRBJ1-2	TRBD1	-	CSGTGADYGYTF	TGCAGCGGGACAGGGGCGGACTATGGCTACACCTTC
TRBV18	TRBJ1-1	TRBD1	-	CASSPRDSLSTEAFF	TGTGCCAGCTCACCTCGGGACAGTCTGAGCACTGAAGCTTTCTTT
TRBV7-2	TRBJ2-2	-	-	CASSRGSNTGELFF	TGTGCCAGCAGCAGAGGGAGTAACACCGGGGAGCTGTTTTTT
TRBV7-2	TRBJ1-5	-	once	CASSYHAGGFHQPQHF	TGTGCCAGCAGCTACCACGCGGGGGGATTCCATCAGCCCCAGCATTTT
TRBV6-1	TRBJ1-4	TRBD1	-	CASRGQGGEKLFF	TGTGCCAGCAGGGGACAGGGAGGAGAAAAACTGTTTTTT